Here is one TCR beta chain with its context. Using immunoSEQ multiplex PCR, the repertoire was profiled, and TCRdb retains in-frame clones only, with some absent. The sample lists more than 900,000 clones; around 78% were seen once. From germline, CDR1 is LNHDA and CDR2 SQIVND (reference sequence). With 1 base removed from V and 3 bases from J, the gap between germline ends came to 10 bases. This CDR3 spans 15 amino acids. This record belongs to a study of shared clonotypes between healthy human individuals. This chain connects TRBV19 to TRBJ1-5, with no clear D. The sample was memory CD4+ T cells from PBMCs. Subset in this sample: CD45RA-negative fraction. The sequence was obtained from a man aged 18 to 30 in good health. Some clones in this sample may be carry-over from other donors' samples. DNA of the CDR3: TGTGCCAGTAGTATAGGTCTCACCCACAATCAGCCCCAGCATTTT. It specifies CASSIGLTHNQPQHF. The whole variable domain, remainder taken from reference TRBV19 and TRBJ1-5, is DGGITQSPKYLFRKEGQNVTLSCEQNLNHDAMYWYRQDPGQGLRLIYYSQIVNDFQKGDIAEGYSVSREKKESFPLTVTSAQKNPTAFYLCASSIGLTHNQPQHFGDGTRLSIL.